The 20 T cell receptor beta chains presented below share a single source sample, sequenced in a study of blood T cell repertoires in COVID-19. Measured with immunoSEQ multiplex PCR; TCRdb has only the in-frame clones, and not every one. The sample carries 250,000 or so clones, almost 90% recorded once. The sequenced sample consisted of peripheral blood. These receptors were taken from a woman between 55 and 75 years old with COVID-19, enrolled during active disease.

The gene calls are TRBV4-1 and TRBJ2-4, with 7 bases matching TRBD1. This CDR3 has 18 amino acids. With 0 bases clipped from V and 7 bases from J, the junction kept 15 bases outside the gene matches. Germline assignment: CDR1 MGHRA and CDR2 YSYEKL. This CDR3 reads CASSQEGTVRSYGNIQYF. The CDR3, as DNA: TGCGCCAGCAGCCAAGAAGGGACAGTAAGGTCATACGGGAACATTCAGTACTTC.

V and J are TRBV6-2 or TRBV6-3 and TRBJ1-4; D not certain. The CDR3 totals 16 residues. Germline CDR1 MNHEY, CDR2 SVGEGT. V was clipped by 2 bases and J by 0 bases, with 10 bases between them. The CDR3 loop reads CASSYLGAATNEKLFF. The CDR3 bases are TGTGCCAGCAGTTACCTAGGCGCCGCAACTAATGAAAAACTGTTTTTT.

This chain uses TRBV4-2 with TRBJ1-2; D is uncertain. The CDR3 is made up of 15 amino acids. V lost 1 base and J 3 bases, leaving 12 bases between the germline ends. Germline CDR1 LGHNA, CDR2 YNFKEQ. The DNA of the CDR3 is TGTGCCAGCAGCCAAGGGGAGGGCGGCGACTATGGCTACACCTTC. Translation: CASSQGEGGDYGYTF.

The J gene is TRBJ1-1, the V gene TRBV11-2; D unclear. The CDR3 extends over 14 amino acids. Germline CDR1 is SGHAT and CDR2 is FQNNGV. The ends were cut back, 3 bases at V and 4 bases at J, with 12 bases in the middle. Here the CDR3 DNA reads TGTGCCAGCAGCTTTCCCCGGCGGGGCACTGAAGCTTTCTTT. This translates into CASSFPRRGTEAFF.

The V and J genes are TRBV19 and TRBJ2-1, with TRBD2 matching over 7 bases. Germline values: CDR1 LNHDA, CDR2 SQIVND (reference sequence). V trimming: 6 bases; J trimming: 5 bases; junction bases outside the gene matches: 13. This CDR3 region has 16 residues. CDR3 sequence reads: CASRPLGGRSDNEQFF. The CDR3 bases are TGTGCCAGTAGACCACTGGGAGGGAGGTCGGACAATGAGCAGTTCTTC.

CDR3 sequence: CASSILGTGDQETQYF. CDR3 DNA sequence: TGTGCCAGTAGTATTTTAGGGACAGGTGACCAAGAGACCCAGTACTTC. The genes are TRBV19 and TRBJ2-5; 8 nucleotides align to TRBD1. The CDR3 length is 16 residues. V shed 3 bases, J shed 0 bases, and the junction held 6 bases outside the gene matches. Germline V gene sequence: CDR1 LNHDA, CDR2 SQIVND (reference sequence).

V gene TRBV7-3 combines with J gene TRBJ1-1, with a possible D match to TRBD1 (5 bases). There are 13 residues in the CDR3. V was trimmed by 4 bases and J by 10 bases, leaving 16 bases between them. CDR1 is SGHTA and CDR2 is FQGTGA in the germline V gene. The CDR3, as DNA: TGTGCCAGCAGCTCTCAAAGGGGCGAAGTAGCTTTCTTT. Its translation: CASSSQRGEVAFF.

This rearrangement joins TRBV19 to TRBJ1-2; D ambiguous. Trimming removed 5 bases from V and 7 bases from J, with 11 bases in between. Germline V lookup: CDR1 LNHDA, CDR2 SQIVND (reference sequence). This CDR3 contains 12 residues. The CDR3 region is CASSLSNGGYTF. The CDR3 coding sequence is TGTGCCAGTAGTTTGTCGAACGGTGGCTACACCTTC.

The CDR3 here is CASSKGGVNYGYTF. The DNA of the CDR3 is TGTGCCAGCAGTAAAGGGGGGGTTAACTATGGCTACACCTTC. V gene TRBV5-6 combines with J gene TRBJ1-2, with D tentatively TRBD1 (6 bases). Trimming removed 5 bases at V and 1 base at J, with 12 bases between. The CDR3 has 14 amino acids. Germline assignment: CDR1 SGHDT and CDR2 YYEEEE.

The rearrangement joins TRBV18 to TRBJ1-2; 11 bases are a match to TRBD1. Germline values: CDR1 KGHSH, CDR2 LQKENI. CDR3 length equals 14 residues. The V segment lost 5 bases and the J segment 4 bases; nucleotides outside the gene matches: 3. In DNA, the CDR3 is TGTGCCAGCTCAACCGGGACAGGGGGCTATGGCTACACCTTC. It translates to CASSTGTGGYGYTF.

The V call is TRBV18, the J call TRBJ1-3, with a tentative D call TRBD1 (5 bases). Germline V lookup: CDR1 KGHSH, CDR2 LQKENI. The CDR3 contains 15 residues. The V end lost 1 base, the J end lost 4 bases, and 11 bases lay between the germline ends. The CDR3 loop is CASSPLQGSGNTIYF. The CDR3 DNA follows: TGTGCCAGCTCACCACTTCAGGGATCAGGAAACACCATATATTTT.

V is TRBV5-6 and J is TRBJ1-2, with D unclear. CDR1 is SGHDT and CDR2 is YYEEEE in the germline V gene. V lost 0 bases and J lost 8, with 5 bases in between. The CDR3 totals 11 residues. CDR3 amino acids: CASSLGQGYTF. The CDR3 DNA is TGTGCCAGCAGCTTGGGGCAAGGCTACACCTTC.

The V call is TRBV9, the J call TRBJ2-2; the D is unclear. The CDR3 extends over 15 amino acids. Germline CDR1 and CDR2: SGDLS and YYNGEE. Trimming left V 4 bases short and J 2 bases short, with 12 bases between. The CDR3 nucleotides are TGTGCCAGCAGCCCCAACCCCACTAACACCGGGGAGCTGTTTTTT. Translated: CASSPNPTNTGELFF.

This chain uses TRBV27 with TRBJ1-1; D is ambiguous. Germline CDR1 reads MNHEY; CDR2 reads SMNVEV (reference sequence). The CDR3 is 17 amino acids. With 3 bases removed from V and 3 bases from J, the gap between germline ends came to 20 bases. CDR3 sequence reads: CASSFGPLMRADTEAFF. The DNA of the CDR3 is TGTGCCAGCAGTTTTGGCCCTTTAATGAGGGCGGACACTGAAGCTTTCTTT.

The chain carries TRBV27 and TRBJ2-3; a weak D match, TRBD1 (6 bases). This CDR3 has 16 amino acids. Germline CDR1 MNHEY, CDR2 SMNVEV (reference sequence). V was clipped by 7 bases and J by 5 bases, with 22 bases between them. The CDR3 loop reads CASTRLGAGVEDTQYF. CDR3 nucleotides: TGTGCCAGCACTCGCCTGGGGGCAGGGGTGGAAGATACGCAGTATTTT.

The V gene is TRBV15, the J gene TRBJ2-7, with TRBD1 as a possible D gene (6 bases). The length of the CDR3 is 14 residues. V lost 0 bases to trimming and J lost 5 bases, with 11 bases between them. CDR1 LNHNV and CDR2 YYDKDF come from the germline V gene (reference sequence). In nucleotides, the CDR3 is TGTGCCACCAGCAGAGATAACAGGGTCGACGAGCAGTACTTC. Amino acid sequence: CATSRDNRVDEQYF.

The chain recombines TRBV9 with TRBJ2-3; 14 bases agree with TRBD2. The CDR3 runs 16 residues. The germline V gene has CDR1 SGDLS and CDR2 YYNGEE. With 2 bases clipped from V and 3 bases from J, the junction kept 2 bases outside the gene matches. The CDR3 region has the DNA TGTGCCAGCAGCGTGGGGACTAGCGGGAGAACAGATACGCAGTATTTT. This translates into CASSVGTSGRTDTQYF.

In nucleotides, the CDR3 is TGTGCCAGCAGCTTTGCCGGGGCCGGGGAGCTGTTTTTT. It encodes CASSFAGAGELFF. This chain connects TRBV7-9 to TRBJ2-2; D perhaps matches TRBD2 (5 bases). There are 13 residues in the CDR3. The ends were cut back, 3 bases at V and 6 bases at J, with 8 bases in the middle. CDR1 is SEHNR, CDR2 FQNEAQ, per germline (reference sequence).

The chain uses TRBV6-2 or TRBV6-3 and TRBJ1-6; TRBD1 aligns across 10 bases. CDR3 length equals 16 residues. The germline V gene encodes CDR1 MNHEY and CDR2 SVGEGT. Trimming at V came to 4 bases and at J to 7 bases, leaving 7 bases not matched to a gene. In DNA, the CDR3 is TGTGCCAGCAGTTCCGGGACAGGGGCCCTAAATTCACCCCTCCACTTT. Amino acid sequence: CASSSGTGALNSPLHF.

This clone appeared once. The V and J genes are TRBV11-2 and TRBJ2-3, with TRBD2 matching 8 bases. Germline lookup yields CDR1 SGHAT and CDR2 FQNNGV. Trimming took 5 bases from V and 7 from J; bases not matched to a gene: 11. This CDR3 is 15 amino acids long. CDR3 sequence (DNA): TGTGCCAGCAGCGTCCCCCGGGGGGGACTGCATACGCAGTATTTT. It translates to CASSVPRGGLHTQYF.